One and the same sample provided the 22 T cell receptor beta chains below, sequenced in a study of cytomegalovirus exposure and HLA in healthy donors. Amplification used 60 Vbeta primers and 13 Jbeta primers. Sequencing was performed with immunoSEQ multiplex PCR; in TCRdb, only in-frame clones are kept and a portion is missing. The data contain about 98,000 clones, around 80% of them singletons. Material: PBMCs. The source of these receptors is a man aged 18-30 years in good health and CMV-seropositive.

The chain has TRBV13 and TRBJ2-7; 10 bases align to TRBD1. CDR3 length equals 15 residues. V lost 5 bases to trimming and J lost 7 bases; unmatched junction nucleotides: 11. In germline, CDR1 is PRHDT, CDR2 FYEKMQ (reference sequence). The CDR3 DNA sequence: TGTGCCAGCAGCCTAGAGGGGACAGGGGTAGGGGAGCAGTACTTC. This gives the protein CASSLEGTGVGEQYF.

CDR3 sequence: CASGGLPNEQFF. The CDR3, as DNA: TGTGCCAGTGGGGGACTACCCAATGAGCAGTTCTTC. This rearrangement joins TRBV7-9 to TRBJ2-1; 7 bases map to TRBD2. The CDR3 covers 12 residues. Losses at the gene ends were 9 bases for V and 6 bases for J; bases not matched to a gene: 5. CDR1 and CDR2 (germline): SEHNR, FQNEAQ (reference sequence). Based on the CDR3 plus reference TRBV7-9 and TRBJ2-1, the full variable domain is DTGVSQNPRHKITKRGQNVTFRCDPISEHNRLYWYRQTLGQGPEFLTYFQNEAQLEKSRLLSDRFSAERPKGSFSTLEIQRTEQGDSAMYLCASGGLPNEQFFGPGTRLTVL.

This clone was counted between two and nine times. The chain employs TRBV19 and TRBJ1-5; D perhaps matches TRBD1 (5 bases). Germline V gives CDR1 LNHDA, CDR2 SQIVND (reference sequence). V was trimmed by 6 bases and J by 1 base, leaving 13 bases between them. This CDR3 is 15 amino acids long. CDR3 sequence: CASSPPGGSNQPQHF. For the CDR3, the DNA is TGTGCCAGTAGCCCTCCGGGGGGGAGCAATCAGCCCCAGCATTTT.

The chain is built from TRBV2 and TRBJ2-3, with 10 positions matching TRBD2. CDR1 and CDR2 (germline): SNHLY, FYNNEI. Trimming removed 9 bases from V and 6 bases from J; junction bases left unmatched: 6. This CDR3 contains 13 residues. CDR3 region: CARSSGGLDTQYF. As DNA, the CDR3 is TGTGCCAGGAGTAGCGGGGGGTTGGATACGCAGTATTTT.

The rearrangement links TRBV4-1 to TRBJ1-4, with TRBD1 matching 7 bases. The CDR3 covers 14 residues. Germline lookup yields CDR1 MGHRA and CDR2 YSYEKL. Losses at the gene ends were 3 bases for V and 6 bases for J; bases not matched to a gene: 4. CDR3 residues: CASSHPGTDEKLFF. The CDR3 DNA reads TGCGCCAGCAGCCATCCCGGGACAGATGAAAAACTGTTTTTT.

The chain is built from TRBV5-4 and TRBJ2-1; 12 bases fit TRBD2. The CDR3 spans 19 residues. CDR1 is SGHNT, CDR2 YYREEE, per germline (reference sequence). After removal of 2 bases from V and 7 bases from J, the junction contained 16 bases not matched to a gene. The CDR3 loop is CASSFASGGAVFSSNEQFF. The DNA of the CDR3 is TGTGCCAGCAGCTTTGCTAGCGGGGGGGCCGTGTTTTCCTCGAATGAGCAGTTCTTC.

Only a few counts were recorded for this clone. The chain has TRBV29-1 and TRBJ2-7, with 9 bases lining up with TRBD1. Looked up from germline, CDR1 is SQVTM and CDR2 is ANQGSEA. J gave up 6 bases and V 1 base, and 7 bases lay outside the gene matches. This CDR3 has 14 amino acids. The CDR3 protein is CSVEANRGPTEQYF. The CDR3 DNA sequence: TGCAGCGTTGAAGCAAACAGGGGGCCCACCGAGCAGTACTTC.

This chain links TRBV18 with TRBJ1-5; D may be TRBD1 (5 bases). From germline, CDR1 is KGHSH and CDR2 LQKENI. Trimming took 4 bases from V and 0 from J, leaving 16 bases between them. The CDR3 is 17 residues long. The CDR3 loop is CASSQDPRGYSNQPQHF. The CDR3 DNA reads as TGTGCCAGCTCACAGGACCCACGGGGGTATAGCAATCAGCCCCAGCATTTT.

Only one count was recorded for this clone. This chain joins TRBV9 and TRBJ1-6; 7 bases match TRBD1. Germline CDR1 and CDR2: SGDLS and YYNGEE. V shed 4 bases, J shed 6 bases, and the junction held 4 bases outside the gene matches. The CDR3 has 14 amino acids. The CDR3 bases are TGTGCCAGCAGCTTCAACAGGGGTAATTCACCCCTCCACTTT. Protein sequence: CASSFNRGNSPLHF. The variable domain in full, with the rest retrieved from reference TRBV9 and TRBJ1-6, is DSGVTQTPKHLITATGQRVTLRCSPRSGDLSVYWYQQSLDQGLQFLIQYYNGEERAKGNILERFSAQQFPDLHSELNLSSLELGDSALYFCASSFNRGNSPLHFGNGTRLTVT.

The chain links TRBV2 to TRBJ2-1, with 8 bases fitting TRBD2. J lost 1 base, V lost 3 bases, and 8 bases had no gene match. CDR3 length: 17 amino acids. CDR1 and CDR2 (germline): SNHLY, FYNNEI. CDR3 protein: CASSDPAGVESYNEQFF. CDR3 nucleotide sequence: TGTGCCAGCAGTGATCCAGCGGGGGTGGAGTCCTACAATGAGCAGTTCTTC. The complete variable domain, with remaining parts taken from reference TRBV2 and TRBJ2-1, reads EPEVTQTPSHQVTQMGQEVILRCVPISNHLYFYWYRQILGQKVEFLVSFYNNEISEKSEIFDDQFSVERPDGSNFTLKIRSTKLEDSAMYFCASSDPAGVESYNEQFFGPGTRLTVL.

This chain links TRBV6-5 with TRBJ2-5, with TRBD2 identical over 7 bases. J gave up 5 bases and V 3 bases, and 3 bases lay outside the gene matches. The CDR3 totals 13 residues. Germline CDR1 is MNHEY and CDR2 is SVGAGI. CDR3 in amino acids: CASSYMRGETQYF. The CDR3 region has the DNA TGTGCCAGCAGTTATATGCGGGGGGAGACCCAGTACTTC.

The V call is TRBV7-2, the J call TRBJ2-3, with D perhaps TRBD1 (6 bases). The CDR3 runs to 15 residues. Germline V gives CDR1 SGHTA, CDR2 FQGNSA. V was shortened by 2 bases and J by 0 bases, with 9 bases between the two germline ends. The CDR3: CASSLTGHSTDTQYF. DNA for the CDR3: TGTGCCAGCAGCTTAACGGGACACAGCACAGATACGCAGTATTTT.

The genes are TRBV23-1 and TRBJ2-7; D not certain. TRBV23-1 qualifies as an ORF whose function is uncertain. The V end was cut by 7 bases, the J end by 3 bases, with 13 bases between. The CDR3 contains 13 residues. The CDR3 is CASMGYPRYEQYF. The CDR3 DNA sequence: TGCGCCAGCATGGGCTATCCCCGCTACGAGCAGTACTTC.

This sequence joins TRBV5-4 and TRBJ1-1; the D gene is possibly TRBD1 (6 bases). From germline, CDR1 is SGHNT and CDR2 YYREEE (reference sequence). The CDR3 has 15 amino acids. Trimming took 3 bases from V and 1 from J, leaving 13 bases between them. This CDR3 is CASSWTQTGNTEAFF. CDR3 bases: TGTGCCAGCAGCTGGACCCAGACAGGGAACACTGAAGCTTTCTTT.

This chain uses TRBV4-1 with TRBJ2-2; D may be TRBD1 (6 bases). CDR1 and CDR2 (germline): MGHRA, YSYEKL. The CDR3 extends over 15 amino acids. Between the trimmed V and J ends, which lost 6 bases and 4 bases, there was a span of 15 bases. CDR3 sequence: CASSPTGWTTGELFF. The DNA of the CDR3 is TGCGCCAGCAGTCCCACAGGGTGGACCACCGGGGAGCTGTTTTTT.

This chain uses TRBV4-2 with TRBJ2-3, with D possibly matching TRBD1 (5 bases). CDR1 is LGHNA and CDR2 is YNFKEQ in the germline V gene. This CDR3 is 16 amino acids long. The V gene lost 0 bases and the J gene lost 2 bases, with 12 bases spanning the gap. CDR3 bases: TGTGCCAGCAGCCAAGATTGGGGCGGCTTCACAGATACGCAGTATTTT. Translation: CASSQDWGGFTDTQYF.

The J gene is TRBJ1-4, the V gene TRBV7-9, with D unresolved. This CDR3 spans 14 amino acids. Germline V gene sequence: CDR1 SEHNR, CDR2 FQNEAQ (reference sequence). The V gene lost 1 base and the J gene lost 5 bases, with 8 bases spanning the gap. Written as DNA, the CDR3 is TGTGCCAGCAGCTTAGTCCCGGGAAATGAAAAACTGTTTTTT. Amino acid sequence: CASSLVPGNEKLFF.

The J gene is TRBJ1-1, the V gene TRBV28; the D gene is possibly TRBD1 (5 bases). The CDR3 extends over 15 amino acids. CDR1 is MDHEN, CDR2 SYDVKM, per germline. The V end lost 3 bases, the J end lost 1 base, and 12 bases lay between the germline ends. The CDR3 here is CASSLGGGSNTEAFF. In DNA, the CDR3 is TGTGCCAGCAGTTTGGGGGGAGGGTCGAACACTGAAGCTTTCTTT.

This clone was seen a few times. The J gene is TRBJ2-2, the V gene TRBV2, with a tentative D call TRBD1 (5 bases). CDR1 SNHLY and CDR2 FYNNEI come from the germline V gene. CDR3 length: 17 amino acids. V was clipped by 3 bases and J by 0 bases, with 14 bases between them. CDR3 loop: CASSDVETVANTGELFF. CDR3 in DNA: TGTGCCAGCAGTGACGTAGAGACAGTTGCGAACACCGGGGAGCTGTTTTTT.

J is TRBJ1-5 and V is TRBV2; 8 bases align to TRBD1. V shed 3 bases and J 11 bases; nucleotides not matched to a gene: 12. The length of the CDR3 is 15 residues. Germline V lookup: CDR1 SNHLY, CDR2 FYNNEI. CDR3 in DNA: TGTGCCAGCAGTGATTCTCGGACAGGGATAGGGGCCCAGCATTTT. Amino acid sequence: CASSDSRTGIGAQHF.

J is TRBJ2-1 and V is TRBV28; D is uncertain. Germline V CDR1 and CDR2: MDHEN, SYDVKM. This CDR3 spans 15 amino acids. Trimming shortened V by 2 bases and J by 7 bases, and 15 bases separated the two germline ends. In DNA, the CDR3 is TGTGCCAGCAGTTTAACGGAGATTGAGAAGAATGAGCAGTTCTTC. Protein: CASSLTEIEKNEQFF.

This sequence joins TRBV11-2 and TRBJ1-5; 8 bases map to TRBD1. There are 15 residues in the CDR3. The junction had 7 bases not matched to a gene; V was cut back by 5 bases and J by 4 bases. Germline V gene sequence: CDR1 SGHAT, CDR2 FQNNGV. The CDR3 DNA sequence: TGTGCCAGCAGCACGACAGGGGACTTTAATCAGCCCCAGCATTTT. Translation gives CASSTTGDFNQPQHF.